The rows below give T cell receptor beta chains drawn from one sample of a study of technical replicates of blood from a handful of donors. The data were produced by immunoSEQ multiplex PCR, yet TCRdb's version contains in-frame clones alone and is incomplete. Of roughly 92,000 clones listed, roughly 95% were seen once; the top ten hold 0.34%. The specimen sequenced was T cells isolated from PBMCs. These receptors were obtained from a human donor in good health. Each CDR3 is given with its conserved first and last residue. D genes are given only for firm matches. Clone size is stated in some rows and not others, as once, few, many or a class when expanded.

abundance	j_gene	v_gene	d_gene	CDR3aa	CDR3nt
NA	TRBJ2-7	TRBV5-1	TRBD2	CASSLDGTGGYEQYF	TGCGCCAGCAGCTTGGACGGGACGGGAGGCTACGAGCAGTACTTC
once	TRBJ2-3	TRBV28	NA	CASNRVTDTQYF	TGTGCCAGCAACAGGGTAACAGATACGCAGTATTTT
NA	TRBJ2-1	TRBV28	TRBD1	CASRSRDRGINEQFF	TGTGCCAGCAGAAGCCGGGACAGGGGTATCAATGAGCAGTTCTTC
NA	TRBJ1-1	TRBV29-1	NA	CSAVGARNTEAFF	TGCAGCGCCGTGGGGGCCAGGAACACTGAAGCTTTCTTT
NA	TRBJ2-1	TRBV6-6	NA	CASCAGSYNEQFF	TGTGCCAGCTGCGCCGGGTCCTACAATGAGCAGTTCTTC
once	TRBJ1-2	TRBV5-8	NA	CASSLLNNYGYTF	TGTGCCAGCAGCTTGTTAAATAACTATGGCTACACCTTC
NA	TRBJ2-2	TRBV19	TRBD1	CASSLQGRTGELFF	TGTGCCAGTAGTTTACAGGGGAGAACCGGGGAGCTGTTTTTT
NA	TRBJ2-5	TRBV6-5	NA	CASSYLAGETQYF	TGTGCCAGCAGTTATCTTGCGGGGGAGACCCAGTACTTC
few	TRBJ1-1	TRBV7-3	NA	CASSSAVENTEAFF	TGTGCCAGCAGCTCCGCGGTGGAGAACACTGAAGCTTTCTTT
NA	TRBJ2-2	TRBV11-3	NA	CASSLASTGELFF	TGTGCCAGCAGCTTAGCCAGCACCGGGGAGCTGTTTTTT
NA	TRBJ1-1	TRBV28	NA	CASSLSQSYTEAFF	TGTGCCAGCAGTTTATCACAATCGTACACTGAAGCTTTCTTT
NA	TRBJ2-7	TRBV5-1	TRBD1	CASSQTGSSYEQYF	TGCGCCAGCAGCCAGACAGGGAGCTCCTACGAGCAGTACTTC
NA	TRBJ2-7	TRBV27	TRBD2	CASSFSGRAYEQYF	TGTGCCAGCAGTTTTAGCGGGAGGGCTTACGAGCAGTACTTC
NA	TRBJ1-2	TRBV6-5	NA	CASSFRDSYGYTF	TGTGCCAGCAGTTTCAGGGATAGCTATGGCTACACCTTC
NA	TRBJ1-3	TRBV21-1	NA	CASSKTGDENTIYF	TGTGCCAGCAGCAAGACAGGAGATGAAAACACCATATATTTT
NA	TRBJ2-1	TRBV27	NA	CASSLRQNNEQFF	TGTGCCAGCAGTTTGCGACAGAACAATGAGCAGTTCTTC